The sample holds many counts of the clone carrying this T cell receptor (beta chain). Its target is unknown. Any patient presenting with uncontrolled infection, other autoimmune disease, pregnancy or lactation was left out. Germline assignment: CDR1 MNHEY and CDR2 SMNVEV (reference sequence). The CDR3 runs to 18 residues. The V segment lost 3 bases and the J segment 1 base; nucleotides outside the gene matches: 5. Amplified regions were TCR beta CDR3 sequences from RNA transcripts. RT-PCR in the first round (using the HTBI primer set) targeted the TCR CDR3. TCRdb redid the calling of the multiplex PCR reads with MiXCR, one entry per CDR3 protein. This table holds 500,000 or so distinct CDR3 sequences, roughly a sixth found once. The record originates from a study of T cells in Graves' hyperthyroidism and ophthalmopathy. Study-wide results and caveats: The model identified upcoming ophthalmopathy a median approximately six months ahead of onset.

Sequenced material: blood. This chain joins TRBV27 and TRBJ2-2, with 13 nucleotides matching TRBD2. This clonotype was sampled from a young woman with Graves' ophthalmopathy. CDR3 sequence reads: CASSFSGTSGVNTGELFF. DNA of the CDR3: TGTGCCAGCAGTTTCTCCGGGACTAGCGGGGTGAACACCGGGGAGCTGTTTTTT.